This record looks at one TCR beta chain sequence and its context. This record belongs to a study of control samples from healthy donors and cancer patients. Sequencing used immunoSEQ multiplex PCR; TCRdb keeps in-frame clones, though not all of them. The table shows around 95,000 clones, with roughly 87% occurring only once. Trimming pared 1 base from V and 8 bases from J, leaving 8 bases between. Germline loops: CDR1 LGHDT, CDR2 YNNKEL (reference sequence). This CDR3 spans 12 amino acids. The chain employs TRBV3-1 (or the pseudogene TRBV3-2) and TRBJ1-2; D not certain. The receptor comes from a woman aged 45-65 years in good health. Input material: blood. This CDR3 is CASSQGIGGYTF. CDR3 DNA sequence: TGTGCCAGCAGCCAAGGCATAGGGGGCTACACCTTC.